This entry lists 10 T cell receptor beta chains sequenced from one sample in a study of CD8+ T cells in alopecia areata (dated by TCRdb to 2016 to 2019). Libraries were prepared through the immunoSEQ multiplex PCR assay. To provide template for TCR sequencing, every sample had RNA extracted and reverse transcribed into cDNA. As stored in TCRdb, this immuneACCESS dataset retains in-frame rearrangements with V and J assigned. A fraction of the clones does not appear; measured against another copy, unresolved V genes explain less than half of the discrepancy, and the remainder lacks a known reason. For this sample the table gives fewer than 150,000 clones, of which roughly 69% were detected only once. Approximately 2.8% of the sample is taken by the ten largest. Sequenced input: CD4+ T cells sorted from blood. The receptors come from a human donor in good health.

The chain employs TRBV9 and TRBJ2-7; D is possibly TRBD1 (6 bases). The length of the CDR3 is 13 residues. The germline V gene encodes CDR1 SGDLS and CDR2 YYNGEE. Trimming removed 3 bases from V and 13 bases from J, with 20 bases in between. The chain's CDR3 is CASSEKTGTKTYF. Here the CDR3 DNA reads TGTGCCAGCAGCGAGAAGACCGGGACAAAGACCTACTTC. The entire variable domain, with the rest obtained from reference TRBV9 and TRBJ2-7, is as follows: DSGVTQTPKHLITATGQRVTLRCSPRSGDLSVYWYQQSLDQGLQFLIQYYNGEERAKGNILERFSAQQFPDLHSELNLSSLELGDSALYFCASSEKTGTKTYFGPGTRLTVT.

The CDR3 DNA is TGTGCCAGCAGCCCGGGTTCGGGGGCCAACGTCCTGACTTTC. This sequence encodes CASSPGSGANVLTF. This sequence joins TRBV2 and TRBJ2-6, with D unclear. Trimming pared 6 bases from V and 4 bases from J, leaving 10 bases between. Germline V gives CDR1 SNHLY, CDR2 FYNNEI. This CDR3 comprises 14 residues.

CDR3 loop: CATAEQGTGYTF. CDR3 nucleotide sequence: TGTGCCACCGCGGAACAAGGGACTGGCTACACCTTC. The V and J genes are TRBV7-9 and TRBJ1-2; a possible D gene is TRBD1 (5 bases). The CDR3 has 12 amino acids. CDR1 and CDR2 (germline): SEHNR, FQNEAQ (reference sequence). Trimming stripped 10 bases from V and 7 bases from J, with 16 bases between.

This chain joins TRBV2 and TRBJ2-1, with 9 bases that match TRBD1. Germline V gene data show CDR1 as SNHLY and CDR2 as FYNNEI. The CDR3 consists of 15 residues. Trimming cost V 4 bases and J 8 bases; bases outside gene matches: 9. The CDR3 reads CASSAFTGGKDEQFF. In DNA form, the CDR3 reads TGTGCCAGCAGTGCTTTTACAGGGGGCAAGGATGAGCAGTTCTTC.

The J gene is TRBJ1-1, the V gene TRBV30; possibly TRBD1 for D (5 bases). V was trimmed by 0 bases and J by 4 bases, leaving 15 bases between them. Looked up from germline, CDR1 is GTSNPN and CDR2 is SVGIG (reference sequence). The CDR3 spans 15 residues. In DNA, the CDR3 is TGTGCCTGGAGTGTAGAGGCAGGGTCGCCCACTGAAGCTTTCTTT. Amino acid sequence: CAWSVEAGSPTEAFF.

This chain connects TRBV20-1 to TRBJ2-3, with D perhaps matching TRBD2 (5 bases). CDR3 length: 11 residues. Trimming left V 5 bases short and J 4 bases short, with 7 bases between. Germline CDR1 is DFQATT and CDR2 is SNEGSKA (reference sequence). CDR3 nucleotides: TGCAGTGCTGAGCGGTCAGATACGCAGTATTTT. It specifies CSAERSDTQYF.

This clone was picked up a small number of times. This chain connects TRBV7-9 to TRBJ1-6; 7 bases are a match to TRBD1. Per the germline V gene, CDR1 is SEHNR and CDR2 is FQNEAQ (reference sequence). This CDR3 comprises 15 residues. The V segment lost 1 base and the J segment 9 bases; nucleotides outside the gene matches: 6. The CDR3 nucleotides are TGTGCCAGCAGCTTAGAAGGGGGCGCAGGTTCACCCCTCCACTTT. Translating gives CASSLEGGAGSPLHF.

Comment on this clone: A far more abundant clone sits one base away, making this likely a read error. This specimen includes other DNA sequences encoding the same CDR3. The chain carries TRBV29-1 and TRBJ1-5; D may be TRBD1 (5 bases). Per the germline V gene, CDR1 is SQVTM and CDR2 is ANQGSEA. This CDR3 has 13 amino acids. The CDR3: CSVVAGGDQPQHF. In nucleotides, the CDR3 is TGCAGCGTGGTCGCGGGAGGGGATCAGCCCCAACATTTT.

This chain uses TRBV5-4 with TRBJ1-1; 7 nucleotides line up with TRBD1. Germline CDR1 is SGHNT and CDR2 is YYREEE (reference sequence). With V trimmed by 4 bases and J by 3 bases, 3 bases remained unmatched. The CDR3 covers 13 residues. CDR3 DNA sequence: TGTGCCAGCAGCAGGGACAGTCACACTGAAGCTTTCTTT. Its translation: CASSRDSHTEAFF.

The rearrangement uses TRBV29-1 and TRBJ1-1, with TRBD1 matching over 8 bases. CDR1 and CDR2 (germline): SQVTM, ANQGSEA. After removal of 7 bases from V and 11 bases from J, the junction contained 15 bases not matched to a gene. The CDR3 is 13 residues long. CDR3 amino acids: CSADPGQVGTAFF. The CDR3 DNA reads TGCAGCGCCGATCCGGGACAGGTCGGTACTGCTTTCTTT.